These 17 T cell receptor beta chains share one sample of origin, sequenced in a study of cytomegalovirus exposure and HLA in healthy donors. Researchers ran the PCR with 60 Vbeta and 13 Jbeta primers. Produced via immunoSEQ multiplex PCR; TCRdb's table is partial and in-frame only. This table has around 130,000 clones, approximately 84% appearing once. Sequencing was performed on PBMCs. All receptors come from a boy between 2 and 10 years old in good health and CMV-seronegative.

The rearrangement uses TRBV19 and TRBJ2-1; 12 bases are a match to TRBD2. Germline V gene lookup returns CDR1 LNHDA and CDR2 SQIVND (reference sequence). Trimming removed 4 bases from V and 7 bases from J; junction bases left unmatched: 8. CDR3 length: 16 residues. The CDR3, as DNA: TGTGCCAGTAGTAACCCTAGCGGGGGGGGAGGGAATGAGCAGTTCTTC. This sequence encodes CASSNPSGGGGNEQFF.

This clone was detected only once. V gene TRBV6-6 combines with J gene TRBJ1-2, with D maybe TRBD1 (5 bases). CDR1 MNHNY and CDR2 SVGAGI come from the germline V gene (reference sequence). This CDR3 contains 14 residues. Trimming took 0 bases from V and 2 from J, leaving 7 bases between them. The CDR3 DNA is TGTGCCAGCAGTTACTCGCCAGGGAACTATGGCTACACCTTC. Translating gives CASSYSPGNYGYTF.

This clone was picked up one time. The rearrangement links TRBV30 to TRBJ1-1; 8 nucleotides align to TRBD1. After removal of 2 bases from V and 3 bases from J, the junction contained 2 bases not matched to a gene. Germline V gene sequence: CDR1 GTSNPN, CDR2 SVGIG (reference sequence). The CDR3 is made up of 13 amino acids. The CDR3 protein is CAWSLDRDTEAFF. The CDR3 nucleotides are TGTGCCTGGAGTCTGGACAGGGACACTGAAGCTTTCTTT.

CDR3 protein: CASSQGGLNTEAFF. For the CDR3, the DNA is TGTGCCAGCAGCCAAGGGGGCTTGAACACTGAAGCTTTCTTT. V is TRBV9 and J is TRBJ1-1; TRBD1 agrees at 7 bases. V dropped 4 bases and J dropped 0; count of bases not matched to a gene: 3. CDR1 is SGDLS and CDR2 is YYNGEE in the germline V gene. CDR3 length: 14 residues.

V and J are TRBV7-8 and TRBJ1-5; TRBD1 matches 9 bases. J gave up 3 bases and V 5 bases, and 5 bases lay outside the gene matches. The CDR3 totals 15 residues. Germline V gene data show CDR1 as SGHVS and CDR2 as FQNEAQ. The CDR3 region is CASSLRQGDNQPQHF. CDR3 bases: TGTGCCAGCAGCCTAAGACAGGGGGACAATCAGCCCCAGCATTTT.

This clone was seen only a few times. The J gene is TRBJ1-1, the V gene TRBV5-1; D not resolved. CDR1 and CDR2 (germline): SGHRS, YFSETQ. V was clipped by 2 bases and J by 4 bases, with 15 bases between them. The CDR3 contains 15 residues. CDR3 sequence (DNA): TGCGCCAGCAGCTTAGAACAGACAAGCGGCACTGAAGCTTTCTTT. Translated, it gives CASSLEQTSGTEAFF.

The CDR3 nucleotides are TGTGCCAGCTCCCCTTCCGGGACTACTGGAAACACCATATATTTT. Amino acid sequence: CASSPSGTTGNTIYF. The V call is TRBV18, the J call TRBJ1-3, with TRBD1 as a possible D gene (5 bases). V was clipped by 6 bases and J by 2 bases, with 14 bases between them. Per the germline V gene, CDR1 is KGHSH and CDR2 is LQKENI. This CDR3 has 15 residues.

The chain's CDR3 is CASSPWGDTEAFF. DNA of the CDR3: TGTGCCAGCAGCCCTTGGGGGGATACTGAAGCTTTCTTT. The rearrangement uses TRBV9 and TRBJ1-1; tentatively, D is TRBD1 (5 bases). Trimming pared 4 bases from V and 5 bases from J, leaving 12 bases between. Germline assignment: CDR1 SGDLS and CDR2 YYNGEE. This CDR3 comprises 13 residues.

This clone was seen a few times. J is TRBJ1-2 and V is TRBV7-9; 7 nucleotides match TRBD1. V lost 5 bases to trimming and J lost 4 bases; unmatched junction nucleotides: 10. There are 15 residues in the CDR3. Germline CDR1 SEHNR, CDR2 FQNEAQ (reference sequence). In DNA form, the CDR3 reads TGTGCCAGCAGCCCAACCCATGACAGGGCCTATGGCTACACCTTC. The encoded protein is CASSPTHDRAYGYTF.

This clone was detected only once. V and J are TRBV2 and TRBJ2-3, with D unclear. Per germline, CDR1 SNHLY and CDR2 FYNNEI. The germline V and J ends were trimmed by 1 base and 2 bases, with 10 bases remaining between them. The CDR3 covers 15 residues. CDR3 residues: CASSEGGGDTDTQYF. As DNA, the CDR3 is TGTGCCAGCAGTGAAGGCGGCGGAGACACAGATACGCAGTATTTT.

V usage is TRBV19 and J usage is TRBJ1-1, with 8 bases lining up with TRBD1. V was pared by 3 bases and J by 5 bases, with 5 bases of the junction left unmatched. Germline V gene lookup returns CDR1 LNHDA and CDR2 SQIVND (reference sequence). This CDR3 region has 14 residues. CDR3 DNA sequence: TGTGCCAGTAGTATTCAGGGGGCGAGAACTGAAGCTTTCTTT. Amino acid sequence: CASSIQGARTEAFF.

The chain combines TRBV5-5 with TRBJ1-2; weak D call: TRBD1 (6 bases). Germline loops: CDR1 SGHKS, CDR2 YYEKEE (reference sequence). This CDR3 is 15 amino acids long. V dropped 0 bases and J dropped 6 bases, with 15 bases sitting between them. CDR3 nucleotides: TGTGCCAGCAGCTTGGTGTCGCGGCAGGGGAATGGCTACACCTTC. This sequence encodes CASSLVSRQGNGYTF. Together with reference TRBV5-5 and TRBJ1-2, the CDR3 gives the full variable domain: DAGVTQSPTHLIKTRGQQVTLRCSPISGHKSVSWYQQVLGQGPQFIFQYYEKEERGRGNFPDRFSARQFPNYSSELNVNALLLGDSALYLCASSLVSRQGNGYTFGSGTRLTVV.

This rearrangement joins TRBV4-2 to TRBJ1-5, with 9 bases aligning to TRBD1. There are 16 residues in the CDR3. Germline CDR1 LGHNA, CDR2 YNFKEQ. After removal of 1 base from V and 7 bases from J, the junction contained 8 bases not matched to a gene. The CDR3 protein is CASSQATGGEGQPQHF. CDR3 nucleotide sequence: TGTGCCAGCAGCCAAGCGACAGGGGGTGAAGGCCAGCCCCAGCATTTT.

The chain joins TRBV19 to TRBJ2-1; 12 nucleotides line up with TRBD1. The CDR3 has 15 residues. Per the germline V gene, CDR1 is LNHDA and CDR2 is SQIVND (reference sequence). Losses at the gene ends were 5 bases for V and 9 bases for J; bases not matched to a gene: 8. CDR3 nucleotides: TGTGCCAGTAGTTCCTCCGGGACAGGGGGCAGTGAGCAGTTCTTC. Translated: CASSSSGTGGSEQFF.

The chain joins TRBV2 to TRBJ2-3, with D maybe TRBD1 (6 bases). V gave up 9 bases and J gave up 2 bases, with 12 bases separating them. Germline V gene data show CDR1 as SNHLY and CDR2 as FYNNEI. CDR3 length: 13 residues. CDR3 residues: CARRQESTDTQYF. Here the CDR3 DNA reads TGTGCCAGACGACAGGAGTCCACAGATACGCAGTATTTT.

V usage is TRBV10-3 and J usage is TRBJ1-1; D is undetermined. Per germline, CDR1 ENHRY and CDR2 SYGVKD. The CDR3 extends over 15 amino acids. V was cut by 0 bases and J by 4 bases, with 12 bases left in between. CDR3 sequence (DNA): TGTGCCATCAGTGAGTCGAGGCCCCGGGGCACTGAAGCTTTCTTT. The encoded protein is CAISESRPRGTEAFF.

The chain employs TRBV9 and TRBJ2-5; perhaps TRBD2 as D (6 bases). V lost 0 bases and J lost 2, with 14 bases in between. The CDR3 covers 16 residues. Germline V gene lookup returns CDR1 SGDLS and CDR2 YYNGEE. CDR3 sequence: CASSVGERLVQETQYF. CDR3 nucleotides: TGTGCCAGCAGCGTAGGTGAGCGACTAGTTCAAGAGACCCAGTACTTC. Full variable domain (rest looked up from reference TRBV9 and TRBJ2-5): DSGVTQTPKHLITATGQRVTLRCSPRSGDLSVYWYQQSLDQGLQFLIQYYNGEERAKGNILERFSAQQFPDLHSELNLSSLELGDSALYFCASSVGERLVQETQYFGPGTRLLVL.